A selection of T cell receptor beta chains follows, all from one sample in a study of shared clonotypes between healthy human individuals. The protocol was immunoSEQ multiplex PCR, while the TCRdb copy is restricted to in-frame clones and leaves out a portion. The top ten hold under 0.45% of the sample, which has about 2.3 million clones, approximately 95% seen once. Sequencing was carried out using naive CD4+ T cells from PBMCs. The receptors were gathered from a man between 18 and 29 years old in good health. Some clones in this sample may be carry-over from other donors' samples. Both conserved end residues are part of each CDR3. A D gene is named only where the DNA matches it firmly. Clone sizes are given selectively: once, few, many, or a class where the clone is expanded.

abundance	j_gene	v_gene	d_gene	len	CDR3nt	CDR3aa
-	TRBJ1-3	TRBV2	-	13	TGTGCCAGCAGTGATTGGGGGAGGGACACCATATATTTT	CASSDWGRDTIYF
-	TRBJ2-7	TRBV5-1	-	14	TGCGCCAGCACTTACTCCCCCGGGTCCTACGAGCAGTACTTC	CASTYSPGSYEQYF
-	TRBJ2-1	TRBV19	-	15	TGTGCCAGTACCCCTTCTCAGAGCTCCTACAATGAGCAGTTCTTC	CASTPSQSSYNEQFF
-	TRBJ1-1	TRBV28	-	14	TGTGCCAGCAGTTTGAGGGGTCTGAACACTGAAGCTTTCTTT	CASSLRGLNTEAFF
-	TRBJ2-1	TRBV14	-	14	TGTGCCAGCAGCCACGGGTTTTGGTACAATGAGCAGTTCTTC	CASSHGFWYNEQFF
-	TRBJ2-3	TRBV5-1	-	17	TGCGCCAGCAGCTTGGCCCAGGCAGACGCTGATCGAGATACGCAGTATTTT	CASSLAQADADRDTQYF
-	TRBJ2-1	TRBV5-6	-	15	TGTGCCAGCAGCTTGGACGGGATTTCCTACAATGAGCAGTTCTTC	CASSLDGISYNEQFF
-	TRBJ2-1	TRBV28	-	14	TGTGCCACGGAGGCAGGAGGCTCCTACAATGAGCAGTTCTTC	CATEAGGSYNEQFF
-	TRBJ2-6	TRBV4-1	-	16	TGCGCCAGCAGCCAAGAACGGGGGCTGGGGGCCAACGTCCTGACTTTC	CASSQERGLGANVLTF
-	TRBJ2-1	TRBV27	-	15	TGTGCCAGCAGTTACAGCCTGAGCTCCTACAATGAGCAGTTCTTC	CASSYSLSSYNEQFF
-	TRBJ1-4	TRBV5-1	-	14	TGCGCCAGCAGCCCGGCACAGCGCAATGAAAAACTGTTTTTT	CASSPAQRNEKLFF
-	TRBJ1-1	TRBV2	TRBD1	12	TGTGCCAGCGACAGGGCAAACACTGAAGCTTTCTTT	CASDRANTEAFF
-	TRBJ2-1	TRBV29-1	TRBD2	14	TGCAGCGTGGAACTAGCGGGAGCCGGTGGTGAGCAGTTCTTC	CSVELAGAGGEQFF
-	TRBJ2-7	TRBV5-1	-	15	TGCGCCAGCAGCCCCTCGAACGGGGTGTCCTACGAGCAGTACTTC	CASSPSNGVSYEQYF
-	TRBJ2-7	TRBV7-2	-	13	TGTGCCAGCAGCTTACAGGGCGGGGACGAGCAGTACTTC	CASSLQGGDEQYF
few	TRBJ1-1	TRBV19	-	14	TGTGCCAGTAAGGGCATGGGAATGAACACTGAAGCTTTCTTT	CASKGMGMNTEAFF
-	TRBJ2-1	TRBV18	TRBD2	16	TGTGCCAGCTCACCACCCTCAGCGGGAGGGGACAATGAGCAGTTCTTC	CASSPPSAGGDNEQFF